This paragraph reports one TCR beta chain. The sample comes from a study of OX40 agonist ivuxolimab in advanced cancers. Germline V CDR1 and CDR2: LNHDA, SQIVND (reference sequence). This CDR3 spans 17 amino acids. V shed 1 base and J 5 bases; nucleotides not matched to a gene: 11. Measured with immunoSEQ multiplex PCR; TCRdb has only the in-frame clones, and not every one. The sample lists some 60,000 clones; approximately 86% were seen once. Blood got drawn at baseline, again on cycle 4 day 1, and then on cycle 7 day 1. The chain carries TRBV19 and TRBJ1-5; 7 positions match TRBD1. The source of this sequence is an adult with an advanced solid tumor such as melanoma, head and neck, liver or kidney cancer. The sequencing used CD4+ or CD8+ T cells sorted from blood, collected in a trial of the OX40 agonist ivuxolimab. DNA of the CDR3: TGTGCCAGTAGTATAGCCCCCGGGACAGCAACGGATCAGCCCCAGCATTTT. It codes for CASSIAPGTATDQPQHF.